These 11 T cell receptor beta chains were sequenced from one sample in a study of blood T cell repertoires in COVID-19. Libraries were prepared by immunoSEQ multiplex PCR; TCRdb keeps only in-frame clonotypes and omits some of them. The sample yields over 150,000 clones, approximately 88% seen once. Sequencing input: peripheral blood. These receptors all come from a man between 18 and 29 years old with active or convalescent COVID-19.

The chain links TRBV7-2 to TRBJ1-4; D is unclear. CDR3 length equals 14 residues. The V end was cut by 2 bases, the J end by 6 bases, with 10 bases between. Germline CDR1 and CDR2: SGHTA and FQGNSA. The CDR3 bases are TGTGCCAGCAGCTTATCTGGAGCCGATGAAAAACTGTTTTTT. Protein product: CASSLSGADEKLFF.

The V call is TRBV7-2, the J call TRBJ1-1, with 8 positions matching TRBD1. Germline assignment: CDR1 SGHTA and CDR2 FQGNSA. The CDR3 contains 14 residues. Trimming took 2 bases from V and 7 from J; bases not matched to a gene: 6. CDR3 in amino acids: CASSLNRGAFEAFF. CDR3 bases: TGTGCCAGCAGCTTAAACAGGGGGGCCTTTGAAGCTTTCTTT. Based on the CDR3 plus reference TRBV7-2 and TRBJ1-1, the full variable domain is GAGVSQSPSNKVTEKGKDVELRCDPISGHTALYWYRQSLGQGLEFLIYFQGNSAPDKSGLPSDRFSAERTGGSVSTLTIQRTQQEDSAVYLCASSLNRGAFEAFFGQGTRLTVV.

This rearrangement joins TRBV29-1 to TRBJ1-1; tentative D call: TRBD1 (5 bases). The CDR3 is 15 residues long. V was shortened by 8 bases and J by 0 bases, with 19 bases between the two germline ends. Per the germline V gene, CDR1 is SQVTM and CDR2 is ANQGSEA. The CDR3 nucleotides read TGCAGCTCTGCAGGTGGGCAGGGTATGAACACTGAAGCTTTCTTT. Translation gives CSSAGGQGMNTEAFF.

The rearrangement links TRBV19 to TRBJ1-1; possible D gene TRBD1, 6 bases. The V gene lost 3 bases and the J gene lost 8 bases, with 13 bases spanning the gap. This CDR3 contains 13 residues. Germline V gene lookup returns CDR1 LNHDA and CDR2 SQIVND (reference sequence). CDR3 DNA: TGTGCCAGTAGTATCAACCCGCAGGGGGAAGCTTTCTTT. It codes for CASSINPQGEAFF.

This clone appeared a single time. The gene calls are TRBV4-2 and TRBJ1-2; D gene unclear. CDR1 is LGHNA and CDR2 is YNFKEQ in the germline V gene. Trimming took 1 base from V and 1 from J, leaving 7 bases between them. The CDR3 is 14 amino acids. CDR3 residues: CASSQGADNYGYTF. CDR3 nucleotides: TGTGCCAGCAGCCAAGGGGCAGATAACTATGGCTACACCTTC.

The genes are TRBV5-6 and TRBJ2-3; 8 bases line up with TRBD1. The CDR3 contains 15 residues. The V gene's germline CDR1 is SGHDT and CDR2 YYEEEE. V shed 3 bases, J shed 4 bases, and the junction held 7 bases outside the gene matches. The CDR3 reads CASSSVGQGADTQYF. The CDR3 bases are TGTGCCAGCAGCTCAGTCGGACAGGGCGCAGATACGCAGTATTTT.

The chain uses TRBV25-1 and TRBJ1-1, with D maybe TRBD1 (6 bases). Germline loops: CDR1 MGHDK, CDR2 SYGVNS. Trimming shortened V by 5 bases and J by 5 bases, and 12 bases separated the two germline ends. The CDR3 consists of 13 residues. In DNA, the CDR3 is TGTGCCAGCAGTAAGGGGGGGCGAACTGAAGCTTTCTTT. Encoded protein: CASSKGGRTEAFF.

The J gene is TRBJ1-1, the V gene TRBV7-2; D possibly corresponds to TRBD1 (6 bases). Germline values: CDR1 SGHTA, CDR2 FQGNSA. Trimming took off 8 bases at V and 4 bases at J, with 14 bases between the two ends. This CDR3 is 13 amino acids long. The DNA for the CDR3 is TGTGCCAGCCGACGAGGGGACACCACTGAAGCTTTCTTT. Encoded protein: CASRRGDTTEAFF.

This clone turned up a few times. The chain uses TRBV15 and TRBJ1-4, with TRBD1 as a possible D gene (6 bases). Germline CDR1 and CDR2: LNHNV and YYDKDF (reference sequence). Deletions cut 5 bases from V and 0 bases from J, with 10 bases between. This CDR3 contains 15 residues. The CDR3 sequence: CATSRTAATNEKLFF. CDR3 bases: TGTGCCACCAGCCGGACAGCTGCAACTAATGAAAAACTGTTTTTT.

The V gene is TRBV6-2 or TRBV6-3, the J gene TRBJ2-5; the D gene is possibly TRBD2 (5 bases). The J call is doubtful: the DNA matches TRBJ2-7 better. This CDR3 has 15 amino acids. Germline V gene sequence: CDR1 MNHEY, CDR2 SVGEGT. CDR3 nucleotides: TGTGCCAGCAGTCTAGACGGAGCGGAACCCTACGAGCAGTACTTC. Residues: CASSLDGAEPYEQYF.

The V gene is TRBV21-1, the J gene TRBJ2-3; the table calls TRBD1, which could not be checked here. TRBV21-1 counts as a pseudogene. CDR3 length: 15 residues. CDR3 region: CASTTRQGFTDTQYF. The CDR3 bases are TGTGCCAGCACTACACGACAGGGGTTCACAGATACGCAGTATTTT.